Below, 24 T cell receptor beta chains from the same sample are listed, as sequenced in a study of cytomegalovirus exposure and HLA in healthy donors (dated by TCRdb to about 2017). Library prep was done by the immunoSEQ multiplex PCR assay. The multiplex PCR relied on a mix of 60 forward primers for TCR Vbeta segments and 13 reverse primers for TCR Jbeta segments. Not all clones reach the TCRdb copy of this immuneACCESS table, which keeps in-frame sequences only. Checked studies attribute under half of the gap to unresolved V genes and leave the rest unexplained. The sample table records 40,000 to 55,000 clones; around 81% of these occur just once. 7% to 10% of the sample comes from the top ten. The sequencing input was PBMCs. These receptors all come from a man aged 30-40 years in good health and CMV-seropositive.

The chain carries TRBV7-3 and TRBJ2-3; 11 nucleotides agree with TRBD1. With 3 bases clipped from V and 6 bases from J, the junction kept 8 bases outside the gene matches. The CDR3 is made up of 16 amino acids. The V gene's germline CDR1 is SGHTA and CDR2 FQGTGA. Here the CDR3 reads CASSFIPGQGDDTQYF. CDR3 sequence (DNA): TGTGCCAGCAGCTTCATACCGGGACAGGGGGATGATACGCAGTATTTT.

In regard to this clone: In the same sample, other DNA sequences code for this CDR3. The rearrangement joins TRBV9 to TRBJ1-1; D gene unclear. Germline lookup yields CDR1 SGDLS and CDR2 YYNGEE. The CDR3 extends over 14 amino acids. Trimming shortened V by 2 bases and J by 2 bases, and 10 bases separated the two germline ends. DNA of the CDR3: TGTGCCAGCAGCGTTGGTGGGCGCAACACTGAAGCTTTCTTT. It translates to CASSVGGRNTEAFF.

V gene TRBV30 combines with J gene TRBJ2-4; 11 bases map to TRBD1. This CDR3 has 16 residues. Trimming cost V 0 bases and J 8 bases; bases outside gene matches: 9. The V gene's germline CDR1 is GTSNPN and CDR2 SVGIG (reference sequence). In DNA form, the CDR3 reads TGTGCCTGGAGTGTACCAGGACAGGGGGCTGGGGACATTCAGTACTTC. Translating it yields CAWSVPGQGAGDIQYF.

The chain carries TRBV25-1 and TRBJ1-1, with unresolved D. Germline V CDR1 and CDR2: MGHDK, SYGVNS. The CDR3 has 16 amino acids. The ends were cut back, 5 bases at V and 1 base at J, with 17 bases in the middle. CDR3 loop: CASSFRNSVGNTEAFF. The CDR3 DNA reads TGTGCCAGCAGTTTCAGGAATTCTGTTGGGAACACTGAAGCTTTCTTT.

The V call is TRBV5-4, the J call TRBJ2-1, with 10 bases lining up with TRBD1. The CDR3 is made up of 16 amino acids. Trimming removed 4 bases from V and 7 bases from J; junction bases left unmatched: 11. In germline, CDR1 is SGHNT, CDR2 YYREEE (reference sequence). DNA for the CDR3: TGTGCCAGCAGCGGGAAGGACAGGGGGGATGTGAATGAGCAGTTCTTC. This translates into CASSGKDRGDVNEQFF.

CDR3 nucleotides: TGTGCCAGCAGCTTGGACGATATCCGGGGTTACAATGAGCAGTTCTTC. Translation: CASSLDDIRGYNEQFF. The chain uses TRBV5-4 and TRBJ2-1; weak D call: TRBD2 (5 bases). Trimming shortened V by 0 bases and J by 4 bases, and 14 bases separated the two germline ends. The CDR3 has 16 amino acids. Germline loops: CDR1 SGHNT, CDR2 YYREEE (reference sequence).

This rearrangement joins TRBV9 to TRBJ2-3; TRBD2 agrees at 13 bases. Per the germline V gene, CDR1 is SGDLS and CDR2 is YYNGEE. This CDR3 has 18 amino acids. The junction had 11 bases not matched to a gene; V was cut back by 3 bases and J by 4 bases. The CDR3 nucleotides are TGTGCCAGCAGCGCCCCTCCTACTAGCGGGGGGGCCCCAGATACGCAGTATTTT. Translation: CASSAPPTSGGAPDTQYF.

V and J are TRBV30 and TRBJ1-5; 7 bases agree with TRBD1. With V trimmed by 4 bases and J by 6 bases, 9 bases remained unmatched. The CDR3 is made up of 14 amino acids. Looked up from germline, CDR1 is GTSNPN and CDR2 is SVGIG (reference sequence). Written as DNA, the CDR3 is TGTGCCTGGACCGCTACAGGGGCTAGTCAGCCCCAGCATTTT. This codes for CAWTATGASQPQHF.

The chain links TRBV13 to TRBJ1-2; no definite D call. The V end was cut by 6 bases, the J end by 5 bases, with 7 bases between. The CDR3 is 11 residues long. Germline lookup yields CDR1 PRHDT and CDR2 FYEKMQ (reference sequence). The CDR3, as DNA: TGTGCCAGCAGAGCGGAGTATGGCTACACCTTC. Its protein product is CASRAEYGYTF.

The rearrangement links TRBV29-1 to TRBJ2-7; tentative D call: TRBD1 (6 bases). CDR3 length: 14 residues. V was pared by 1 base and J by 1 base, with 11 bases between. Looked up from germline, CDR1 is SQVTM and CDR2 is ANQGSEA. The DNA of the CDR3 is TGCAGCGTTGAAGGTTCAGGGGAATCCTACGAGCAGTACTTC. Translating gives CSVEGSGESYEQYF.

This clone was observed a few times. The rearrangement uses TRBV5-5 and TRBJ2-5; TRBD2 matches 7 bases. This CDR3 spans 16 amino acids. Germline-derived CDR1 and CDR2 are SGHKS and YYEKEE (reference sequence). V trimming: 2 bases; J trimming: 4 bases; junction bases outside the gene matches: 11. The DNA of the CDR3 is TGTGCCAGCAGCTTCCTCGGACTAGGGGTGAGAGAGACCCAGTACTTC. Residues: CASSFLGLGVRETQYF.

The chain links TRBV21-1 to TRBJ1-4; the D call of TRBD1 is as the table states it, not checked on the DNA. TRBV21-1 is a listed pseudogene. The CDR3 runs 17 residues. The chain's CDR3 is CAREMIRDRGQSEKLFF. The CDR3 DNA is TGTGCCAGGGAGATGATCCGGGACAGGGGACAGAGTGAAAAACTGTTTTTT.

This rearrangement joins TRBV15 to TRBJ2-7, with TRBD1 matching 7 bases. Trimming took 3 bases from V and 6 from J; bases not matched to a gene: 14. This CDR3 has 16 amino acids. CDR1 and CDR2 (germline): LNHNV, YYDKDF (reference sequence). The CDR3 nucleotides are TGTGCCACCAGCAGCCGACAGGGTTCTTTAGGGATCGAGCAGTACTTC. Translating it yields CATSSRQGSLGIEQYF.

The genes are TRBV6-1 and TRBJ2-1; TRBD1 aligns across 7 bases. The CDR3 spans 17 residues. With 2 bases clipped from V and 0 bases from J, the junction kept 7 bases outside the gene matches. Germline assignment: CDR1 MNHNS and CDR2 SASEGT. CDR3 in DNA: TGTGCCAGCAGTGAACAGGGAACAGGGGTCTCCTACAATGAGCAGTTCTTC. Its translation: CASSEQGTGVSYNEQFF.

This clone was seen a few times. Other nucleotide sequences in the sample specify the same CDR3. The CDR3 sequence: CASSLGGENNEQFF. DNA of the CDR3: TGTGCCAGCAGCTTAGGTGGAGAAAACAATGAGCAGTTCTTC. The chain joins TRBV7-8 to TRBJ2-1; no clear D gene. CDR1 and CDR2 (germline): SGHVS, FQNEAQ. This CDR3 region has 14 residues. Trimming left V 1 base short and J 5 bases short, with 9 bases between.

This rearrangement joins TRBV15 to TRBJ1-2, with TRBD1 identical over 8 bases. Per the germline V gene, CDR1 is LNHNV and CDR2 is YYDKDF (reference sequence). V gave up 0 bases and J gave up 5 bases; unmatched junction bases: 11. CDR3 size: 17 residues. CDR3 in DNA: TGTGCCACCAGCAGAGATCTCCCAGGGGGCGATATGTATGGCTACACCTTC. Its protein product is CATSRDLPGGDMYGYTF. Drawing the rest from reference TRBV15 and TRBJ1-2, the complete variable domain is DAMVIQNPRYQVTQFGKPVTLSCSQTLNHNVMYWYQQKSSQAPKLLFHYYDKDFNNEADTPDNFQSRRPNTSFCFLDIRSPGLGDTAMYLCATSRDLPGGDMYGYTFGSGTRLTVV.

The rearrangement joins TRBV5-8 to TRBJ1-2; maybe TRBD1 (5 bases). The CDR3 is 14 amino acids. The germline V and J ends were trimmed by 4 bases and 0 bases, with 10 bases remaining between them. Per germline, CDR1 SGHTS and CDR2 YDEGEE. CDR3 DNA sequence: TGTGCCAGCAGCCTGGCGGGGGCTAACTATGGCTACACCTTC. This codes for CASSLAGANYGYTF.

This clone was counted a single time. The J gene is TRBJ2-5, the V gene TRBV29-1, with TRBD2 matching over 8 bases. Near its end, the DNA agrees better with TRBJ2-7, so the J call may be wrong. The CDR3 runs 14 residues. Germline V lookup: CDR1 SQVTM, CDR2 ANQGSEA. The chain's CDR3 is CSVRGGYSINEQYF. The CDR3 DNA reads TGCAGCGTTCGGGGGGGGTACAGTATCAACGAGCAGTACTTC.

This chain connects TRBV19 to TRBJ1-4, with 8 bases lining up with TRBD1. Germline assignment: CDR1 LNHDA and CDR2 SQIVND (reference sequence). This CDR3 spans 15 amino acids. V lost 0 bases to trimming and J lost 10 bases; unmatched junction nucleotides: 7. The CDR3 spells CASSIEDRVGGKLFF. DNA of the CDR3: TGTGCCAGTAGTATAGAGGACAGGGTAGGCGGAAAACTGTTTTTT.

This chain joins TRBV7-9 and TRBJ1-2; the D is unclear. The germline V and J ends were trimmed by 0 bases and 0 bases, with 11 bases remaining between them. This CDR3 spans 16 amino acids. Germline assignment: CDR1 SEHNR and CDR2 FQNEAQ (reference sequence). The chain's CDR3 is CASSLAAGLANYGYTF. Here the CDR3 DNA reads TGTGCCAGCAGCTTAGCGGCCGGGTTAGCTAACTATGGCTACACCTTC.

The chain recombines TRBV7-6 with TRBJ2-3; D is perhaps TRBD2 (5 bases). The germline CDR1 and CDR2 sequences are SGHVS and FNYEAQ. The CDR3 spans 15 residues. The ends were cut back, 3 bases at V and 3 bases at J, with 13 bases in the middle. CDR3 in amino acids: CASSFEGKRTDTQYF. Here the CDR3 DNA reads TGTGCCAGCAGCTTCGAGGGAAAAAGGACAGATACGCAGTATTTT. The full variable domain, rest sourced from reference TRBV7-6 and TRBJ2-3, is GAGVSQSPRYKVTKRGQDVALRCDPISGHVSLYWYRQALGQGPEFLTYFNYEAQQDKSGLPNDRFSAERPEGSISTLTIQRTEQRDSAMYRCASSFEGKRTDTQYFGPGTRLTVL.

The gene calls are TRBV15 and TRBJ2-1, with D possibly TRBD1 on 5 matching bases. The V end lost 0 bases, the J end lost 14 bases, and 14 bases lay between the germline ends. The CDR3 has 13 amino acids. Looked up from germline, CDR1 is LNHNV and CDR2 is YYDKDF (reference sequence). Here the CDR3 DNA reads TGTGCCACCAGCAGAGAGCGCCGGCAGGGAAAGTTCTTC. The encoded protein is CATSRERRQGKFF.

The chain couples TRBV2 to TRBJ2-7; TRBD1 is a possible D gene (5 bases). CDR1 is SNHLY and CDR2 is FYNNEI in the germline V gene. The CDR3 contains 13 residues. CDR3 amino acids: CVVRSFQGYEQYF. For the CDR3, the DNA is TGTGTCGTCCGATCCTTCCAGGGCTACGAGCAGTACTTC. Using reference TRBV2 and TRBJ2-7 for the parts outside the CDR3, the full variable domain is EPEVTQTPSHQVTQMGQEVILRCVPISNHLYFYWYRQILGQKVEFLVSFYNNEISEKSEIFDDQFSVERPDGSNFTLKIRSTKLEDSAMYFCVVRSFQGYEQYFGPGTRLTVT.

CDR3 DNA: TGTGCCAGTAGTCGACAGGCAACTAATGAAAAACTGTTTTTT. This gives the protein CASSRQATNEKLFF. The genes are TRBV19 and TRBJ1-4; maybe TRBD1 (6 bases). This CDR3 contains 14 residues. The V gene's germline CDR1 is LNHDA and CDR2 SQIVND (reference sequence). V dropped 5 bases and J dropped 0 bases, with 7 bases sitting between them.